One and the same sample provided the 15 T cell receptor beta chains below, sequenced in a study of human T cells and chemical hapten exposure. Time point: pre-sensitization, week 0. Treatment noted: therapeutic diphenylcyclopropenone sensitization with weekly scalp DPC. One entry per CDR3 protein results from TCRdb running MiXCR on the RACE reads. Counted here are roughly 100,000 distinct CDR3 sequences, 9.5% to 15% occurring once; the ten biggest clones make up 1.5% to 2%. The specimen comprised whole blood, sampled in connection with sensitization to the hapten diphenylcyclopropenone (DPC). The receptors shown here come from a woman between 45 and 65 years old with alopecia areata. Some clones in this sample may be carry-over from other donors' samples.

In this sample, this clonotype turned up many times. The CDR3 reads CASGKVTGTSGSGPGPQYF. Here the CDR3 DNA reads TGTGCCAGCGGGAAGGTGACCGGGACTAGCGGGAGTGGGCCGGGGCCCCAGTACTTC. The rearrangement links TRBV6-4 to TRBJ2-5; 14 bases align to TRBD2. The CDR3 loop spans 19 amino acids. CDR1 and CDR2 from the germline V gene are MRHNA and SNTAGT. V gave up 8 bases and J gave up 9 bases; unmatched junction bases: 23.

This clonotype has at least ten counts. The J gene is TRBJ1-5, the V gene TRBV28; no reliable D call. Germline V gene data show CDR1 as MDHEN and CDR2 as SYDVKM. This CDR3 spans 14 amino acids. V dropped 3 bases and J dropped 2 bases, with 8 bases sitting between them. The CDR3 sequence: CASSFIRGNQPQHF. The CDR3 DNA reads TGTGCCAGCAGTTTTATAAGGGGCAATCAGCCCCAGCATTTT.

This clonotype occurred a few times. The CDR3 DNA is TGTGCCAGCAGAATCACGGGGAGCGCCGGGTCACCCCTCCACTTT. Its translation: CASRITGSAGSPLHF. The V and J genes are TRBV28 and TRBJ1-6; D call uncertain. This CDR3 spans 15 amino acids. V lost 6 bases to trimming and J lost 10 bases, with 19 bases between them. Germline loops: CDR1 MDHEN, CDR2 SYDVKM. Combining the CDR3 with reference TRBV28 and TRBJ1-6 gives the whole variable domain DVKVTQSSRYLVKRTGEKVFLECVQDMDHENMFWYRQDPGLGLRLIYFSYDVKMKEKGDIPEGYSVSREKKERFSLILESASTNQTSMYLCASRITGSAGSPLHFGNGTRLTVT.

This clonotype was observed a handful of times. The chain couples TRBV7-9 to TRBJ2-3; 11 nucleotides match TRBD2. Germline V gives CDR1 SEHNR, CDR2 FQNEAQ (reference sequence). Trimming at V came to 1 base and at J to 2 bases, leaving 2 bases not matched to a gene. The CDR3 has 16 residues. CDR3 nucleotides: TGTGCCAGCAGCTTAGGACTAGCGGGGAACACAGATACGCAGTATTTT. Its translation is CASSLGLAGNTDTQYF.

The table lists this clonotype with a few counts. The V call is TRBV3-1, the J call TRBJ2-2; tentative D call: TRBD1 (5 bases). The ends were cut back, 1 base at V and 6 bases at J, with 6 bases in the middle. CDR3 size: 13 residues. Germline V lookup: CDR1 LGHDT, CDR2 YNNKEL (reference sequence). CDR3 DNA: TGTGCCAGCAGCCAAGTAGGGGCCGGGGAGCTGTTTTTT. Its protein product is CASSQVGAGELFF.

The sample holds a few counts of this clonotype. V gene TRBV5-4 combines with J gene TRBJ2-3, with D uncertain. CDR1 is SGHNT and CDR2 is YYREEE in the germline V gene (reference sequence). Trimming shortened V by 0 bases and J by 7 bases, and 6 bases separated the two germline ends. The CDR3 extends over 12 amino acids. CDR3 residues: CASSLDSNTQYF. The CDR3, as DNA: TGTGCCAGCAGCTTGGACTCCAATACGCAGTATTTT.

This clonotype was detected only a few times. The gene calls are TRBV3-1 and TRBJ2-1, with D tentatively TRBD2 (6 bases). Trimming cost V 1 base and J 5 bases, with 9 bases left between them. The CDR3 is made up of 14 amino acids. CDR1 and CDR2 from the germline V gene are LGHDT and YNNKEL (reference sequence). For the CDR3, the DNA is TGTGCCAGCAGCCAAGCGGGAGTAGACAATGAGCAGTTCTTC. Its translation is CASSQAGVDNEQFF.

This clonotype was seen many times. V and J are TRBV7-9 and TRBJ1-3; D unclear. Trimming removed 8 bases from V and 3 bases from J, with 23 bases in between. Per germline, CDR1 SEHNR and CDR2 FQNEAQ (reference sequence). The CDR3 sequence is 17 residues long. CDR3 coding DNA: TGTGCCAGCGGGCCCTTCGGTTGGACGCAGGATGGAAACACCATATATTTT. Residues: CASGPFGWTQDGNTIYF. Full variable domain (rest looked up from reference TRBV7-9 and TRBJ1-3): DTGVSQNPRHKITKRGQNVTFRCDPISEHNRLYWYRQTLGQGPEFLTYFQNEAQLEKSRLLSDRFSAERPKGSFSTLEIQRTEQGDSAMYLCASGPFGWTQDGNTIYFGEGSWLTVV.

The chain carries TRBV10-3 and TRBJ2-7; TRBD1 aligns across 7 bases. The CDR3 spans 13 residues. Unmatched junction bases numbered 7, after V lost 9 bases and J lost 2 bases. Germline values: CDR1 ENHRY, CDR2 SYGVKD. CDR3 coding DNA: TGTGCCATTTCGCCGGGACAGACCTACGAGCAGTACTTC. Translation: CAISPGQTYEQYF.

In its sample, this clonotype was seen many times. J is TRBJ2-3 and V is TRBV28; 7 bases agree with TRBD2. The CDR3 is 14 residues long. With V trimmed by 3 bases and J by 4 bases, 4 bases remained unmatched. CDR1 and CDR2 from the germline V gene are MDHEN and SYDVKM. The CDR3 DNA is TGTGCCAGCAGTTTTTCTGCGGGAGCAGATACGCAGTATTTT. It encodes CASSFSAGADTQYF.

This chain's CDR3 is CSARSTGGTREQYF. CDR3 bases: TGCAGTGCTAGGTCGACAGGGGGAACAAGAGAGCAGTACTTC. V gene TRBV20-1 combines with J gene TRBJ2-7; 9 bases align to TRBD1. The CDR3 totals 14 residues. The germline V gene encodes CDR1 DFQATT and CDR2 SNEGSKA (reference sequence). Trimming took 3 bases from V and 7 from J; bases not matched to a gene: 10.

This clonotype was counted many times. The chain has TRBV21-1 and TRBJ1-2; the D call in the table, TRBD1, was not verified against the DNA. TRBV21-1 is a documented pseudogene. The CDR3 spans 16 residues. CDR3 sequence (DNA): TGTGCCAGCAGCGAAGGGACAGGGAAGATACACTATGGCTACACCTTC. It encodes CASSEGTGKIHYGYTF.

The CDR3 DNA sequence: TGCAGCGTTGTTCTGCGGGGGACTTACGAGCAGTACTTC. Translating gives CSVVLRGTYEQYF. The chain recombines TRBV29-1 with TRBJ2-7; 7 bases map to TRBD2. The CDR3 contains 13 residues. Germline V gene lookup returns CDR1 SQVTM and CDR2 ANQGSEA. Trimming removed 4 bases from V and 4 bases from J; junction bases left unmatched: 7.

The V gene is TRBV14, the J gene TRBJ2-7; D tentatively fits TRBD1 or TRBD2 (5 bases each). Germline V gene data show CDR1 as SGHDN and CDR2 as FVKESK. This CDR3 region has 14 residues. V lost 3 bases to trimming and J lost 3 bases, with 12 bases between them. The CDR3 spells CASSHRDRFYEQYF. In DNA form, the CDR3 reads TGTGCCAGCAGCCACCGGGACCGCTTCTACGAGCAGTACTTC.

The J gene is TRBJ2-3, the V gene TRBV7-2; TRBD1 matches at 8 bases. Trimming took 5 bases from V and 3 from J; bases not matched to a gene: 7. The CDR3 is 15 amino acids. From germline, CDR1 is SGHTA and CDR2 FQGNSA. This chain's CDR3 is CASSPQGAWTDTQYF. The CDR3 region has the DNA TGTGCCAGCAGCCCCCAGGGGGCTTGGACAGATACGCAGTATTTT.